The clone carrying this T cell receptor beta chain came up a few times. The antigen is unknown. The sample belongs to a study of beta chain features in type 1 diabetes. Regarding the study as a whole: Patients with Type 1 diabetes showed moderately but significantly shorter TCRB CDR3s in all four CD4+ subsets.

The investigators reverse transcribed all of the isolated RNA, so they sequenced expressed TCRB transcripts. Only in-frame clones appear in the TCRdb table, and some are missing; sequencing was by immunoSEQ multiplex PCR. The sample contains about 340,000 clones, roughly 12% of which appear only once. The germline V gene has CDR1 MNHEY and CDR2 SMNVEV (reference sequence). J was trimmed by 12 bases and V by 10 bases; bases with no gene match: 16. This CDR3 is built from 15 residues. The specimen was naive CD4+ T cells from blood. The genes are TRBV27 and TRBJ2-1; 12 bases map to TRBD2. The TCR sequence derives from a woman aged 18 to 35 with type 1 diabetes. CDR3 DNA: TGTGCCACCACTCAGTGGACTAGCGGGACGCCTAGGCAGTTCTTC. Its protein is CATTQWTSGTPRQFF.